This entry lists 10 T cell receptor beta chains sequenced from one sample in a study of T cells in Graves' hyperthyroidism and ophthalmopathy. Amplified TCR beta CDR3 regions derived from RNA transcripts. The HTBI set primed first-round TCR CDR3 RT-PCR. TCRdb analysed the multiplex PCR reads with MiXCR anew, one entry per CDR3 protein. The table shows some 490,000 distinct CDR3 sequences, with about 16% occurring only once. Sequencing was performed on blood. The receptors come from a woman aged 25 to 39 with Graves' ophthalmopathy.

The gene calls are TRBV4-1 and TRBJ2-1; 8 bases fit TRBD1. The CDR3 contains 15 residues. J lost 6 bases, V lost 1 base, and 5 bases had no gene match. CDR1 MGHRA and CDR2 YSYEKL come from the germline V gene. CDR3 amino acids: CASSQVWDRSNEQFF. The CDR3 DNA reads TGCGCCAGCAGCCAAGTATGGGACAGGTCCAATGAGCAGTTCTTC.

This clonotype showed up many times. The V gene is TRBV11-2, the J gene TRBJ1-3; unclear D gene. CDR1 and CDR2 (germline): SGHAT, FQNNGV. The CDR3 spans 13 residues. V was cut by 4 bases and J by 2 bases, with 6 bases left in between. CDR3 in amino acids: CASSSSPGNTIYF. DNA for the CDR3: TGTGCCAGCAGCTCTTCACCTGGAAACACCATATATTTT.

This clonotype was picked up many times. V usage is TRBV28 and J usage is TRBJ1-1; no definite D call. The CDR3 runs 15 residues. V dropped 5 bases and J dropped 0 bases, with 13 bases sitting between them. The germline V gene has CDR1 MDHEN and CDR2 SYDVKM. CDR3 loop: CASSERLAMNTEAFF. The CDR3 coding sequence is TGTGCCAGCAGTGAAAGATTAGCCATGAACACTGAAGCTTTCTTT.

This clonotype was seen at least ten times. The V and J genes are TRBV20-1 and TRBJ2-5; a possible D gene is TRBD2 (6 bases). The CDR3 length is 16 residues. Germline V gene lookup returns CDR1 DFQATT and CDR2 SNEGSKA (reference sequence). Trimming removed 5 bases from V and 5 bases from J, with 24 bases in between. This chain's CDR3 is CSAPRLAGWREETQYF. CDR3 nucleotides: TGCAGTGCTCCCAGGCTAGCCGGATGGAGGGAGGAGACCCAGTACTTC.

For this clonotype: Being one base from a much bigger clone, this may be a read error. J is TRBJ2-7 and V is TRBV3-1; the D is unclear. The CDR3 is made up of 14 amino acids. The germline CDR1 and CDR2 sequences are LGHDT and YNNKEL (reference sequence). CDR3 protein: CASSQVLRSHEQYF. CDR3 DNA sequence: TGTGCCAGCAGCCAAGTACTTCGCTCCCACGAGCAGTACTTC.

CDR3 loop: CASSQDSGSSDEQYF. For the CDR3, the DNA is TGTGCCAGCAGCCAAGATAGCGGGAGTAGCGACGAGCAGTACTTC. This chain connects TRBV3-1 to TRBJ2-7, with 9 positions matching TRBD2. The J segment lost 5 bases and the V segment lost 0 bases, leaving 5 bases of the junction unmatched. The germline V gene has CDR1 LGHDT and CDR2 YNNKEL (reference sequence). This CDR3 contains 15 residues.

This clonotype was counted at least ten times. The chain uses TRBV20-1 and TRBJ2-1; TRBD2 might be the D (5 bases). The length of the CDR3 is 13 residues. Germline V gene data show CDR1 as DFQATT and CDR2 as SNEGSKA (reference sequence). V was pared by 6 bases and J by 2 bases, with 11 bases between. CDR3 protein: CSAPVGTYNEQFF. DNA for the CDR3: TGCAGTGCCCCCGTCGGGACCTACAATGAGCAGTTCTTC.

The chain links TRBV28 to TRBJ1-5, with D unresolved. Germline V gene data show CDR1 as MDHEN and CDR2 as SYDVKM. Trimming took 4 bases from V and 8 from J, leaving 9 bases between them. CDR3 length equals 12 residues. The CDR3 spells CASSSSPKPQHF. The CDR3 coding sequence is TGTGCCAGCAGTTCCTCACCTAAGCCCCAGCATTTT.

This clonotype was detected many times. This rearrangement joins TRBV6-2 or TRBV6-3 to TRBJ2-7; a weak D match, TRBD2 (6 bases). CDR3 size: 13 residues. The germline CDR1 and CDR2 sequences are MNHEY and SVGEGT. V shed 8 bases and J shed 6 bases, with 17 bases lying between them. This chain's CDR3 is CASGKRGSGEQYF. In nucleotides, the CDR3 is TGTGCCAGCGGCAAACGGGGGTCAGGCGAGCAGTACTTC.

On this clonotype itself: A much more abundant neighbour one base away suggests this may be a read error. This chain connects TRBV20-1 to TRBJ2-1; D might be TRBD1 (5 bases). Trimming left V 7 bases short and J 12 bases short, with 22 bases between. The CDR3 covers 13 residues. From germline, CDR1 is DFQATT and CDR2 SNEGSKA (reference sequence). The CDR3 protein is CSVFSAGWDVQFF. The CDR3 DNA follows: TGCAGTGTATTTTCGGCAGGGTGGGATGTGCAGTTCTTC.